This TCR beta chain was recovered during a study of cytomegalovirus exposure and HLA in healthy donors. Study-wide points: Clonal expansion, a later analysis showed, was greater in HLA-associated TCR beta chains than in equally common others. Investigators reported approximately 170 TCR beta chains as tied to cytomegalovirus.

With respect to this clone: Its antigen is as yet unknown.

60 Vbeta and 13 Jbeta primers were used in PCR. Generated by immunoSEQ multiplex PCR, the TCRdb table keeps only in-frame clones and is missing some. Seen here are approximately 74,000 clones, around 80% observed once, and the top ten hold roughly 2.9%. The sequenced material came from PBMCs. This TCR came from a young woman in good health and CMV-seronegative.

The CDR3 is CASSPGGNQETQYF. In nucleotides, the CDR3 is TGCGCCAGCTCCCCGGGGGGGAACCAAGAGACCCAGTACTTC. The chain carries TRBV5-1 and TRBJ2-5, with 8 bases that match TRBD2. V was clipped by 7 bases and J by 0 bases; unmatched bases: 5. Germline assignment: CDR1 SGHRS and CDR2 YFSETQ. This CDR3 is 14 amino acids long.